This TCR beta chain was observed in a study of blood T cell repertoires in COVID-19. The wider study: T cells, B-cell-depleted T cells, or PBMCs supplied cDNA or gDNA.

Concerning this clone itself: This same CDR3 is encoded by further DNA sequences in the sample.

The trim removed 0 bases at V and 0 bases at J, leaving 9 bases unmatched. The CDR3 contains 19 residues. Germline CDR1 SGHRS, CDR2 YFSETQ. Produced via immunoSEQ multiplex PCR; TCRdb's table is partial and in-frame only. The sample consists of 100,000 to 120,000 clones, about 85% of them appearing once. The receptor comes from a man in his fifties or sixties with acute or convalescent COVID-19. V gene TRBV5-1 combines with J gene TRBJ1-6, with 7 nucleotides matching TRBD1. Sequencing input: peripheral blood. The CDR3: CASSLAGQGQSSYNSPLHF. DNA for the CDR3: TGCGCCAGCAGCTTGGCTGGGCAGGGACAGAGCTCCTATAATTCACCCCTCCACTTT.